The clone carrying this T cell receptor (beta chain) was counted at least ten times. Time point meaning: sample taken at primary tumor resection. No cell sorting; template was whole RNA from tumor, lung tissue or PBMC. This CDR3 comprises 18 residues. V lost 5 bases to trimming and J lost 5 bases; unmatched junction nucleotides: 13. Every TCR cDNA molecule carried a tag that served as a unique molecular identifier. Using its own MiXCR run on the 5' RACE reads, TCRdb lists one record per CDR3 protein. Of 40,000 to 50,000 distinct CDR3 sequences in the sample, roughly an eighth were seen once. The source of the sample is a study of spatial heterogeneity in lung cancer.

This sequence originates from a male donor with early-stage non-small cell lung cancer. This specimen consisted of PBMCs, obtained at surgery. V and J are TRBV12-3 or TRBV12-4 and TRBJ2-3; 13 bases match TRBD2. The CDR3 loop is CASSQGTSGVSRKDTQYF. Written as DNA, the CDR3 is TGTGCCAGCAGTCAAGGGACTAGCGGGGTATCACGTAAAGATACGCAGTATTTT.